Listed below are T cell receptor beta chains from one sample, sequenced in a study of T-cell memory formation after mild COVID-19. TCRdb re-called the 5' RACE reads with MiXCR, one entry per CDR3 protein. This table has more than 350,000 distinct CDR3 sequences, around 21% appearing once. The sample consisted of PBMCs or a T cell subset sorted from them (not recorded which). These receptors were obtained from an adult woman who had mild COVID-19 (a few samples of this study predate the infection). Cell type and time point are not known. The CDR3 runs from the conserved cysteine through the conserved F or W. D genes are given only for firm matches. Rows give clone size only sometimes, using once, few, many, or a class for an expanded clone.

d_call j_call clone_size v_call cdr3_aa cdr3_nt
- TRBJ2-1 few TRBV7-7 CASSSHMSPGIRQFF TGTGCTAGCAGCTCGCACATGAGCCCGGGCATCAGGCAGTTCTTC
- TRBJ2-7 - TRBV5-1 CASSRGTERTEQYF TGCGCCAGCAGCCGGGGAACGGAACGGACGGAGCAGTACTTC
TRBD1 TRBJ1-2 many TRBV27 CASSQTGALGGYTF TGTGCCAGCAGCCAGACAGGGGCACTTGGTGGCTACACCTTC
- TRBJ2-3 - TRBV7-9 CASSLAAGDADTQYF TGTGCCAGCAGCTTAGCGGCAGGGGATGCAGATACGCAGTATTTT
- TRBJ2-1 - TRBV15 CATSRERGHEQFF TGTGCCACCAGCAGAGAGAGAGGGCATGAGCAGTTCTTC
TRBD1 TRBJ2-7 few TRBV2 CASSEGQGANEQYF TGTGCCAGCAGTGAGGGACAGGGTGCGAACGAGCAGTACTTC
- TRBJ1-6 - TRBV6-5 CASKRLLSSYNSPLHF TGTGCCAGCAAAAGACTACTGAGCTCCTATAATTCACCCCTCCACTTT
TRBD2 TRBJ2-3 - TRBV9 CASSGDPGGNTDTQYF TGTGCCAGCAGCGGGGACCCCGGGGGGAACACAGATACGCAGTATTTT
- TRBJ2-7 few TRBV7-2 CASGGREEQYF TGTGCCAGCGGGGGGCGCGAAGAGCAGTACTTC
- TRBJ2-2 few TRBV9 CASSVDPFDTGELFF TGTGCCAGCAGCGTAGACCCCTTCGACACCGGGGAGCTGTTTTTT
TRBD2 TRBJ2-5 - TRBV5-1 CASSLEGAAGVHQETQYF TGCGCCAGCAGCTTGGAGGGTGCTGCGGGGGTACACCAAGAGACCCAGTACTTC
- TRBJ2-2 few TRBV7-9 CAQGPGELFF TGTGCCCAAGGGCCCGGGGAGCTGTTTTTT
- TRBJ2-2 - TRBV24-1 CATSDPTGPTGELFF TGTGCCACCAGTGATCCTACAGGACCCACCGGGGAGCTGTTTTTT
- TRBJ2-7 - TRBV29-1 CSVEAGVKYEQYF TGCAGCGTTGAAGCGGGGGTCAAATACGAGCAGTACTTC
TRBD1 TRBJ1-1 - TRBV4-3 CASSTTYRGLEAFF TGCGCCAGCAGCACGACGTACAGGGGACTTGAAGCTTTCTTT
TRBD1 TRBJ2-7 few TRBV4-1 CASSPLGGIYEQYF TGCGCCAGCAGCCCCCTAGGGGGCATCTACGAGCAGTACTTC
- TRBJ2-1 - TRBV11-3 CASSPGGYTVNEQFF TGTGCCAGCAGCCCTGGTGGGTACACCGTCAATGAGCAGTTCTTC
- TRBJ2-3 few TRBV29-1 CSVQRTDTQYF TGCAGCGTTCAGCGCACAGATACGCAGTATTTT
- TRBJ2-7 - TRBV25-1 CASSGIYEQYF TGTGCCAGCAGTGGAATTTACGAGCAGTACTTC
- TRBJ1-6 - TRBV11-2 CASSLWGGNSPLHF TGTGCCAGCAGCTTATGGGGGGGGAATTCACCCCTCCACTTT
TRBD2 TRBJ2-1 - TRBV7-2 CASQGLAGGFYNEQFF TGTGCCAGCCAGGGACTAGCGGGGGGATTTTACAATGAGCAGTTCTTC
- TRBJ1-1 few TRBV20-1 CSDRTAFMNTEAFF TGCAGTGATAGGACAGCCTTCATGAACACTGAAGCTTTCTTT
- TRBJ2-2 - TRBV5-4 CASSLWQNTGELFF TGTGCCAGCAGCTTGTGGCAAAACACCGGGGAGCTGTTTTTT
- TRBJ1-2 - TRBV18 CASSPHANYGYTF TGTGCCAGCTCCCCCCACGCTAACTATGGCTACACCTTC
TRBD2 TRBJ2-3 few TRBV7-6 CASHGTRADTQYF TGTGCCAGCCACGGGACTAGAGCAGATACGCAGTATTTT
TRBD2 TRBJ2-7 - TRBV6-2/TRBV6-3 CASGGFGLAGYEQYF TGTGCCAGCGGGGGATTTGGACTAGCGGGATACGAGCAGTACTTC
TRBD1 TRBJ2-7 - TRBV27 CASSSTWTGTGTVYEQYF TGTGCCAGCAGTTCGACGTGGACCGGGACAGGGACAGTCTACGAGCAGTACTTC
TRBD1 TRBJ2-5 few TRBV20-1 CSASGQASQETQYF TGCAGTGCCTCTGGACAGGCTAGCCAAGAGACCCAGTACTTC
TRBD1 TRBJ1-1 few TRBV7-9 CASSFPGGWGTEAFF TGTGCCAGCAGCTTCCCAGGGGGCTGGGGCACTGAAGCTTTCTTT
- TRBJ2-2 few TRBV20-1 CSARGNRGQTGELFF TGCAGTGCTAGAGGCAATCGGGGGCAGACCGGGGAGCTGTTTTTT
- TRBJ1-1 - TRBV12-5 CASGLVPNSNTEAFF TGTGCTAGTGGTTTGGTACCTAACTCGAACACTGAAGCTTTCTTT
- TRBJ1-1 few TRBV2 CASSEQGSTISTFF TGTGCCAGCAGTGAACAGGGCAGTACCATTTCAACTTTCTTT
- TRBJ2-7 - TRBV7-9 CASSIQQGGAHEQYF TGTGCCAGCAGCATCCAACAAGGGGGGGCTCACGAGCAGTACTTC
TRBD2 TRBJ2-3 few TRBV11-2 CASGLAGGDTQYF TGTGCCAGCGGACTAGCGGGCGGGGATACGCAGTATTTT
TRBD2 TRBJ2-1 many TRBV20-1 CSAPDSSGRTYNEQFF TGCAGTGCTCCGGATTCTAGCGGGAGGACTTACAATGAGCAGTTCTTC